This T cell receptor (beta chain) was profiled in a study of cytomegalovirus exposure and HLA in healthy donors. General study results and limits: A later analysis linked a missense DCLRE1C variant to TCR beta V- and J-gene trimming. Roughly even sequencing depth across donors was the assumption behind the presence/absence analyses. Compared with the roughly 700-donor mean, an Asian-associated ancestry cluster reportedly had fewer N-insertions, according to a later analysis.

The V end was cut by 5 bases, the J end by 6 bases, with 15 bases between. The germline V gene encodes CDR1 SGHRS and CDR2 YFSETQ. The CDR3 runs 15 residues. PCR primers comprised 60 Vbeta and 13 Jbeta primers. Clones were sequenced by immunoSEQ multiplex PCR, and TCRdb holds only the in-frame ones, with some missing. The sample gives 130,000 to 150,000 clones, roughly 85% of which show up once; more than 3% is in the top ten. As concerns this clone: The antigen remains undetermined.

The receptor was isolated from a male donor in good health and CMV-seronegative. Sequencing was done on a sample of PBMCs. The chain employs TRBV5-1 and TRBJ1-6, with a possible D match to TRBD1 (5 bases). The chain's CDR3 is CASRQSDTTNSPLHF. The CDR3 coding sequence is TGCGCCAGCAGACAATCGGACACAACTAATTCACCCCTCCACTTT.